The clone carrying this T cell receptor (beta chain) showed up just a few times. What it binds is unknown. This table comes from immunoSEQ multiplex PCR, and its TCRdb copy is limited to in-frame clones, with some not included. The table shows tens of thousands of clones, with roughly 80% occurring only once. The CDR3 consists of 15 residues. Germline CDR1 and CDR2: MDHEN and SYDVKM. Trimming pared 6 bases from V and 0 bases from J, leaving 12 bases between. The sample belongs to a study of vaccination effects on CD4 cells after COVID-19. Across the study: The median interval between the second dose and post-vaccine sampling was 72 days. Study-level points and caveats: There was marked clonal contraction among infection- and vaccine-induced clones late after vaccination. In the study, convalescent patients were few, and early post-infection timepoints were absent.

Viral peptide pools were used in the ViraFEST assay to expand antigen-specific CD4+ T cells, and sequencing came afterward. Cultured cells yielded isolated CD4+ T cells after 10 days. Every participant took two doses of the BNT162b2 or mRNA-1273 vaccine. Wells containing 1.5 million to 2.5 million PBMC each were cultured with about 9 IU/ml IL-2 and 8 to 10 ug/ml peptides. The TCR sequence derives from a human donor who received a COVID-19 vaccine. J is TRBJ2-1 and V is TRBV28; D call uncertain. Sequencing was performed on CD4+ T cells from PBMCs cultured with HCoV-OC43 spike peptides, taken after COVID-19 vaccination. Noted subset: HCoV-OC43 spike overlapping peptide pool stimulation. CDR3 protein: CASRPPASSYNEQFF. The CDR3 DNA sequence: TGTGCCAGCAGACCCCCGGCTAGCTCCTACAATGAGCAGTTCTTC. The full variable domain, rest sourced from reference TRBV28 and TRBJ2-1, is DVKVTQSSRYLVKRTGEKVFLECVQDMDHENMFWYRQDPGLGLRLIYFSYDVKMKEKGDIPEGYSVSREKKERFSLILESASTNQTSMYLCASRPPASSYNEQFFGPGTRLTVL.